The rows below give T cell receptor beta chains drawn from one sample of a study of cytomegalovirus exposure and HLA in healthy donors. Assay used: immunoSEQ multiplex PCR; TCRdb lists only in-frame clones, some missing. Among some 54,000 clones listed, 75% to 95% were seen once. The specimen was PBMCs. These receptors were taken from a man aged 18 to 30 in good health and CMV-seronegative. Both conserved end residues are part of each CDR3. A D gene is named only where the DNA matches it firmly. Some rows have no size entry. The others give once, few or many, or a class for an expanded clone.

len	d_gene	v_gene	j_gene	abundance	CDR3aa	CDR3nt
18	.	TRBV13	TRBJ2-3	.	CASSYPTLSPGGTDTQYF	TGTGCCAGCAGCTACCCAACCCTCTCCCCCGGTGGCACAGATACGCAGTATTTT
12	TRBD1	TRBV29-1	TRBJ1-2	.	CSVVDRGYAYTF	TGCAGCGTTGTCGACAGGGGCTACGCCTACACCTTC
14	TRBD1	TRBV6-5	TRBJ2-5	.	CASSLKQGGLTQYF	TGTGCCAGCAGTTTAAAACAGGGGGGCTTGACCCAGTACTTC
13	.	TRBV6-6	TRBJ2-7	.	CASSYAETYEQYF	TGTGCCAGCAGTTACGCGGAGACCTACGAGCAGTACTTC
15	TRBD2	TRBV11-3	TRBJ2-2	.	CASSLVGGGTGELFF	TGTGCCAGCAGCTTAGTCGGCGGGGGGACCGGGGAGCTGTTTTTT
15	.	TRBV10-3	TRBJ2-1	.	CAISPDSLSYNEQFF	TGTGCCATCAGTCCGGACAGCCTCTCCTACAATGAGCAGTTCTTC
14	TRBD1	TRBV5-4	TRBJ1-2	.	CASSFGTGPFGYTF	TGTGCCAGCAGCTTCGGGACAGGTCCGTTTGGCTACACCTTC
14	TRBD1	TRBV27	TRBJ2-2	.	CASSFGTGTGELFF	TGTGCCAGCAGTTTCGGGACAGGTACCGGGGAGCTGTTTTTT
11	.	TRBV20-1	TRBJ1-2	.	CSARFTGGYTF	TGCAGTGCCCGGTTCACGGGTGGCTACACCTTC
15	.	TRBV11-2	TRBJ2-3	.	CASSPDSRGRDTQYF	TGTGCCAGCAGCCCCGACTCCAGGGGCAGAGATACGCAGTATTTT
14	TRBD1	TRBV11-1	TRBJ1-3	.	CASRQGAAGNTIYF	TGTGCCAGCAGACAGGGGGCGGCCGGAAACACCATATATTTT
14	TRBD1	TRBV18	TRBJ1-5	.	CASSPGTGVQPQHF	TGTGCCAGCTCACCCGGGACAGGGGTTCAGCCCCAGCATTTT
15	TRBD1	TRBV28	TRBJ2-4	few	CASSLRDRSTNIQYF	TGTGCCAGCAGTCTCCGGGACAGGAGTACAAACATTCAGTACTTC
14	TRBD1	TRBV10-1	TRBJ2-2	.	CASSRDSNTGELFF	TGCGCCAGCAGTAGGGACAGTAACACCGGGGAGCTGTTTTTT
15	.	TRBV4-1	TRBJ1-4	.	CASSQDATNVEKLFF	TGCGCCAGCAGCCAAGATGCAACTAACGTTGAAAAACTGTTTTTT
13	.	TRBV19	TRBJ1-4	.	CASSNRRNEKLFF	TGTGCCAGTAGTAACAGACGAAATGAAAAACTGTTTTTT
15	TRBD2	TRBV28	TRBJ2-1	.	CASSPLAAAYNEQFF	TGTGCCAGCAGTCCGCTAGCGGCCGCTTACAATGAGCAGTTCTTC
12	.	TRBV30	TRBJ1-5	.	CAWSVQGQPQHF	TGTGCCTGGAGTGTACAGGGTCAGCCCCAGCATTTT
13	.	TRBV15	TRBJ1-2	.	CATNTGGNYGYTF	TGTGCCACCAACACCGGGGGGAACTATGGCTACACCTTC
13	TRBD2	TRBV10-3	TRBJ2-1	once	CAISVGTSGRSLF	TGTGCCATCAGTGTAGGGACAAGCGGGAGGTCGCTCTTC
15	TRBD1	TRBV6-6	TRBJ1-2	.	CATRQGPTPNYGYTF	TGTGCCACTCGACAGGGGCCCACTCCTAACTATGGCTACACCTTC
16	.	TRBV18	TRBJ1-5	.	CASSPLGGEGNQPQHF	TGTGCCAGCTCACCACTGGGGGGAGAGGGCAATCAGCCCCAGCATTTT
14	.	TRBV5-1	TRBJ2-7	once	CASSWRGANYEQYF	TGCGCCAGCAGCTGGCGGGGAGCGAACTACGAGCAGTACTTC